This is a list of T cell receptor beta chains from one sample in a study of early stage breast cancer tumors. Generated by immunoSEQ multiplex PCR, the TCRdb table keeps only in-frame clones and is missing some. Of 69,000 or so clones in the sample, less than 90% are singletons; the top ten hold about 4.4%. The material sequenced was blood. The receptor source for this set is a person aged 35-49 years with breast cancer. The CDR3 runs from the conserved cysteine through the conserved F or W. A D gene is named only where the DNA matches it firmly. The listing skips clone size in some rows; elsewhere it reads once, few, many or a size class.

size	D	J	V	DNA	CDR3
NA	TRBD1	TRBJ2-7	TRBV5-1	TGCGCCAGCAGACGGGACAGGGTGACCGAGCAGTACTTC	CASRRDRVTEQYF
NA	NA	TRBJ2-1	TRBV27	TGTGCCAGCATAAGGGGCAATGAGCAGTTCTTC	CASIRGNEQFF
NA	NA	TRBJ2-3	TRBV7-9	TGTGCCAGCAGCTTAGTATCCCGAGACACAGATACGCAGTATTTT	CASSLVSRDTDTQYF
NA	NA	TRBJ1-2	TRBV2	TGTGCCAGCAGTGATCAGGGTTCGGGCTATGGCTACACCTTC	CASSDQGSGYGYTF
NA	TRBD1	TRBJ1-1	TRBV5-1	TGCGCCAGCAGCTTGGACACAGGGGGTGGAACTGAAGCTTTCTTT	CASSLDTGGGTEAFF
NA	NA	TRBJ2-5	TRBV5-6	TGTGCCAGCAGACCTAAAGGGATAATTCAAGAGACCCAGTACTTC	CASRPKGIIQETQYF
NA	TRBD2	TRBJ2-3	TRBV5-1	TGCGCCAGCAGCTTGGGGACGACTAGCGGGGCCACAGATACGCAGTATTTT	CASSLGTTSGATDTQYF
NA	TRBD1	TRBJ1-5	TRBV18	TGTGCCAGCTCACCTCCGGGGACAGGTAATCAGCCCCAGCATTTT	CASSPPGTGNQPQHF
NA	TRBD2	TRBJ2-1	TRBV18	TGTGCCAGCTCACCAACGACTAGCGGGGTCAATGAGCAGTTCTTC	CASSPTTSGVNEQFF
NA	NA	TRBJ2-2	TRBV7-6	TGTGCCAGCAGCTTTAACAGGGACACCGGGGAGCTGTTTTTT	CASSFNRDTGELFF
NA	TRBD2	TRBJ2-7	TRBV6-5	TGTGCCAGCAGTTACAAGCTAGCGGGACATCCCTACGAGCAGTACTTC	CASSYKLAGHPYEQYF
NA	TRBD2	TRBJ2-5	TRBV27	TGTGCCAGCAGTTCCTTACTAGCGGGAGGAGAGACCCAGTACTTC	CASSSLLAGGETQYF
once	NA	TRBJ2-3	TRBV7-3	TGTGCCAGCAGCTTCGGGGCGGAGGGCACAGATACGCAGTATTTT	CASSFGAEGTDTQYF
NA	NA	TRBJ2-7	TRBV15	TGTGCCACCAGCGGCCCTCGGGGGACCTACGAGCAGTACTTC	CATSGPRGTYEQYF
NA	TRBD2	TRBJ2-7	TRBV5-1	TGCGCCAGCAGCCCCCCGGGACTAGCGGGTTACGAGCAGTACTTC	CASSPPGLAGYEQYF
NA	NA	TRBJ1-4	TRBV29-1	TGCAGCGTTGAATCGGGGTACGGGGAAAAACTGTTTTTT	CSVESGYGEKLFF
NA	NA	TRBJ2-4	TRBV6-1	TGTGCCAGCAGGCAGACCGAGTGGAACATTCAGTACTTC	CASRQTEWNIQYF
few	NA	TRBJ1-1	TRBV28	TGTGCCAGCAGTCCCTTGAACACTGAAGCTTTCTTT	CASSPLNTEAFF
NA	TRBD1	TRBJ1-6	TRBV7-9	TGTGCCAGCAGCCCCGGACAGGCTAATTCACCCCTCCACTTT	CASSPGQANSPLHF
NA	NA	TRBJ1-3	TRBV2	TGTGCCAGCAGCTATCGGGACACCTCTGGAAACACCATATATTTT	CASSYRDTSGNTIYF
NA	TRBD1	TRBJ1-3	TRBV19	TGTGCCAGTAGTATCACAGGGGTCTCCTCTGGAAACACCATATATTTT	CASSITGVSSGNTIYF
NA	NA	TRBJ2-3	TRBV5-1	TGCGCCAGCAGCCGGCTGGGGAGTGTCACAGATACGCAGTATTTT	CASSRLGSVTDTQYF
NA	NA	TRBJ2-5	TRBV6-1	TGTGCCAGCAGTCGCAGGGGCGGGGGAGAGACCCAGTACTTC	CASSRRGGGETQYF
NA	NA	TRBJ1-4	TRBV4-1	TGCGCCAGCAGCCAAGCCGGGGGTTCGGCTAATGAAAAACTGTTTTTT	CASSQAGGSANEKLFF
NA	NA	TRBJ2-7	TRBV6-5	TGTGCCAGCAGTTACTTCGTCGACGAGCAGTACTTC	CASSYFVDEQYF
few	NA	TRBJ1-5	TRBV10-3	TGTGCCATCAGTGGGGAAGGCGGCAATCAGCCCCAGCATTTT	CAISGEGGNQPQHF
NA	NA	TRBJ2-7	TRBV27	TGTGCCAGCAGTTTATCGGAAATCTACGAGCAGTACTTC	CASSLSEIYEQYF
NA	TRBD2	TRBJ2-7	TRBV5-6	TGTGCCAGCAGCTTGGTACTAGCGGGAGTAACCGAGCAGTACTTC	CASSLVLAGVTEQYF
NA	NA	TRBJ2-3	TRBV9	TGTGCCAGCGGAAAACAACCAGGGTCGGTGACAGATACGCAGTATTTT	CASGKQPGSVTDTQYF
NA	NA	TRBJ2-1	TRBV28	TGTGCCAGACAAGGGCCGAGCGGAGAATCCGGCAATGAGCAGTTCTTC	CARQGPSGESGNEQFF
NA	TRBD1	TRBJ2-7	TRBV30	TGTGCCTGGAGTGCGGACAGGGAGATCCACGAGCAGTACTTC	CAWSADREIHEQYF
NA	NA	TRBJ1-1	TRBV12-5	TGTGCTAGTGGCCTCCAGGAGGACACTGAAGCTTTCTTT	CASGLQEDTEAFF
NA	NA	TRBJ2-2	TRBV7-3	TGTGCCAGCAGCCCAACTAGTACGGCCACCGGGGAGCTGTTTTTT	CASSPTSTATGELFF
few	NA	TRBJ2-5	TRBV7-3	TGTGCCAGCAGCTTATCGGGGCAAGAGACCCAGTACTTC	CASSLSGQETQYF
few	NA	TRBJ1-2	TRBV4-2	TGTGCCAGCAGCCCCCGCAGCGCTAACTATGGCTACACCTTC	CASSPRSANYGYTF
few	NA	TRBJ1-2	TRBV11-2	TGTGCCAGCAGCAAGAGAGGCGTATTGGACTATGGCTACACCTTC	CASSKRGVLDYGYTF
NA	TRBD1	TRBJ1-4	TRBV5-1	TGCGCCAGCAGCTACGGGACAGGTCGTGGTGAAAAACTGTTTTTT	CASSYGTGRGEKLFF
NA	NA	TRBJ1-2	TRBV19	TGTGCCAGTACTATCGACGCCTATGGCTACACCTTC	CASTIDAYGYTF
once	NA	TRBJ1-1	TRBV7-9	TGTGCCAGCAGCTTAGAGAGAGGGACTGAAGCTTTCTTT	CASSLERGTEAFF
NA	TRBD1	TRBJ1-1	TRBV30	TGTGCCTGGAGTTCACAGGGGGACACTGAAGCTTTCTTT	CAWSSQGDTEAFF
once	TRBD2	TRBJ2-3	TRBV5-1	TGCGCCAGCAGCACCGGACTAGCGGGAGGGGGCGCAGATACGCAGTATTTT	CASSTGLAGGGADTQYF
NA	TRBD1	TRBJ1-4	TRBV6-6	TGTGCCAGCAGACGACAGGGGGTGAGAGAAAAACTGTTTTTT	CASRRQGVREKLFF
NA	NA	TRBJ2-7	TRBV5-4	TGTGCCAGCACCTCACAGGGATCCTACGAGCAGTACTTC	CASTSQGSYEQYF
NA	TRBD1	TRBJ1-1	TRBV2	TGTGCCAGCAGCCGACAGGGGGCGAACACTGAAGCTTTCTTT	CASSRQGANTEAFF
NA	NA	TRBJ2-7	TRBV9	TGTGCCAGCAGCGGGGACCAGGGTATGGGGGAGCAGTACTTC	CASSGDQGMGEQYF
NA	TRBD2	TRBJ2-3	TRBV10-3	TGTGCCATCAGTGGGAAAGGATCACTAGCGGGAAGTTCTTATACGCAGTATTTT	CAISGKGSLAGSSYTQYF
NA	NA	TRBJ1-5	TRBV6-1	TGTGCCAGCAGCCTAATTAACACCAGCAATCAGCCCCAGCATTTT	CASSLINTSNQPQHF
NA	TRBD1	TRBJ2-7	TRBV7-9	TGTGCCAGCAGCTGGACAGGGGACCCCTACGAGCAGTACTTC	CASSWTGDPYEQYF
NA	TRBD2	TRBJ2-1	TRBV9	TGTGCCAGCAGCGTGCTAGCGGGAGTAGAAGAGCAGTTCTTC	CASSVLAGVEEQFF
NA	NA	TRBJ1-1	TRBV7-9	TGTGCCAGCAGCCATAAGCGGGGGGACACTGAAGCTTTCTTT	CASSHKRGDTEAFF
NA	NA	TRBJ1-4	TRBV28	TGTGCCAGCAGTTTGAAGCTGGTTTGGGGGGCGGCGAATGAAAAACTGTTTTTT	CASSLKLVWGAANEKLFF
NA	NA	TRBJ2-3	TRBV7-9	TGTGCCAGCAGCGCCGGGCGAGATACGCAGTATTTT	CASSAGRDTQYF
few	NA	TRBJ2-7	TRBV6-1	TGTGCCAGCCTGAGGACAGTGGACTCCTACGAGCAGTACTTC	CASLRTVDSYEQYF
NA	TRBD2	TRBJ2-1	TRBV29-1	TGCAGCGTTCTGGCGGGAGCTCCCAATGAGCAGTTCTTC	CSVLAGAPNEQFF